The rows below give T cell receptor beta chains drawn from one sample of a study of cytomegalovirus exposure and HLA in healthy donors. The method was immunoSEQ multiplex PCR; TCRdb's version includes in-frame clones alone and lacks a portion of them. There are under 90,000 clones in the sample, with roughly 13% held by the top ten. The sample comprised PBMCs. The source is a man in his fifties in good health and CMV-seropositive. The CDR3 runs from the conserved cysteine through the conserved F or W. Each record gives: J gene, D gene, V gene, CDR3 protein. The D gene is left open where the match is weak.

TRBJ2-7,-,TRBV28,CASKDPGYSSSYEQYF
TRBJ1-5,-,TRBV18,CASSPGRGLNQPQHF
TRBJ2-1,TRBD1,TRBV9,CASSAGGPSYNEQFF
TRBJ1-2,TRBD1,TRBV18,CASSHGQGAYYGYTF
TRBJ1-6,-,TRBV7-2,CASRGDSYNSPLHF
TRBJ2-2,TRBD2,TRBV11-3,CASSSGTSVTGELFF
TRBJ2-1,-,TRBV4-1,CASSHPGTEQFF
TRBJ2-3,TRBD2,TRBV19,CARSKLEGLAVSTDTQYF
TRBJ1-1,-,TRBV5-1,CASSVSRDTEAFF
TRBJ2-5,-,TRBV13,CASSRTGSLRGETQYF
TRBJ1-4,-,TRBV7-2,CASSITGLTNEKLFF
TRBJ2-2,-,TRBV4-2,CASSLSTGELFF
TRBJ2-2,-,TRBV10-3,CAISDPKVYTGASDTGELFF
TRBJ2-7,-,TRBV10-1,CASRAGHSWVQYF
TRBJ2-7,TRBD1,TRBV6-1,CASAGQGLYEQYF
TRBJ1-1,-,TRBV20-1,CSASANTEAFF
TRBJ1-1,-,TRBV5-6,CASARDTLTEAFF
TRBJ2-2,TRBD1,TRBV13,CASSASPGTGYRVLSLCGELFF
TRBJ1-4,TRBD1,TRBV4-1,CASSQAGTGAEKLFF
TRBJ2-1,TRBD2,TRBV14,CASSPLAGEGNEQFF
TRBJ1-2,TRBD1,TRBV18,CASSLGQTQFYGYTF
TRBJ2-1,-,TRBV5-1,CASRLSGSYNEQFF
TRBJ1-6,TRBD1,TRBV10-3,CAISPGTGDAYNSPLHF
TRBJ2-1,TRBD2,TRBV4-1,CASSQDTSGFSDNEQFF
TRBJ1-2,-,TRBV6-6,CASSYSGRGTYGYTF
TRBJ2-5,TRBD2,TRBV5-1,CASSLGLAGARGQETQYF
TRBJ2-3,-,TRBV5-8,CASSLQITQYF
TRBJ2-3,TRBD1,TRBV14,CASSQDAYSGSISGGTQYF
TRBJ2-5,-,TRBV13,CASSLGTGRNQETQYF
TRBJ1-5,TRBD1,TRBV28,CASSFSRQGNQPQHF
TRBJ1-1,-,TRBV6-1,CASRRRTEAFF
TRBJ1-2,TRBD1,TRBV19,CASSLRQGNYGYTF
TRBJ1-2,TRBD1,TRBV7-8,CASSFGQGGTNYGYTF
TRBJ2-5,TRBD1,TRBV13,CASSQTGQGKETQYF
TRBJ1-2,-,TRBV19,CASTPRGNYGYTF
TRBJ2-6,-,TRBV5-1,CASSLTTGANVLTF
TRBJ1-6,-,TRBV5-1,CASSPGSKNSPLHF
TRBJ2-3,-,TRBV4-1,CASSQGNQVRTDTQYF
TRBJ1-1,TRBD1,TRBV10-3,CAISGGTGGTEAFF
TRBJ1-6,-,TRBV30,CAWTGGLLGDSPLHF
TRBJ1-2,TRBD1,TRBV10-3,CAISESRSGQGYGYTF
TRBJ2-5,-,TRBV9,CASSVQSGETQYF
TRBJ1-3,-,TRBV30,CAWTPENTIYF
TRBJ1-2,TRBD1,TRBV6-1,CASSEEGAYGYTF
TRBJ2-2,TRBD2,TRBV19,CASSTSGLAEANTGELFF
TRBJ2-5,TRBD2,TRBV27,CASSSGLAGGQETQYF
TRBJ2-6,-,TRBV5-4,CASSSQGAGANVLTF
TRBJ1-3,-,TRBV9,CASSVGGGPGNTIYF
TRBJ2-3,TRBD2,TRBV19,CVLRKLEGLAVSTDTQYF
TRBJ1-2,-,TRBV4-1,CASSHPRGPGFYGYTF